This passage covers 17 T cell receptor beta chains from one sample sequenced in a study. From the reads, TCRdb called clonotypes with MiXCR, one entry per CDR3 protein. Here the sample spans around 4,000 distinct CDR3 sequences, roughly 10% being singletons. Sequenced material: CD4+ T cells from peripheral blood. These receptor sequences come from a human donor with rheumatoid arthritis.

At least ten counts were recorded for this clonotype. This rearrangement joins TRBV12-3 or TRBV12-4 to TRBJ1-3; D is undetermined. Deletions cut 3 bases from V and 0 bases from J, with 9 bases between. CDR3 size: 15 residues. The CDR3 DNA reads as TGTGCCAGCAGTTTGATGGGGAGCTCTGGAAACACCATATATTTT. Protein: CASSLMGSSGNTIYF.

By frequency in the sample, this clonotype is medium-sized. The chain has TRBV5-6 and TRBJ2-6; maybe TRBD2 (5 bases). Germline V gene data show CDR1 as SGHDT and CDR2 as YYEEEE. CDR3 length: 15 residues. The ends were cut back, 5 bases at V and 2 bases at J, with 11 bases in the middle. The CDR3 sequence is CASRLLAPGANVLTF. The CDR3 coding sequence is TGTGCCAGCAGGCTCCTAGCCCCTGGGGCCAACGTCCTGACTTTC. Full variable domain (outside the CDR3, taken from reference TRBV5-6 and TRBJ2-6): DAGVTQSPTHLIKTRGQQVTLRCSPKSGHDTVSWYQQALGQGPQFIFQYYEEEERQRGNFPDRFSGHQFPNYSSELNVNALLLGDSALYLCASRLLAPGANVLTFGAGSRLTVL.

This clonotype showed up just a few times. The chain employs TRBV5-1 and TRBJ2-7; D possibly matches TRBD1 or TRBD2 (6 bases each). The germline gives CDR1 SGHRS, CDR2 YFSETQ. This CDR3 comprises 14 residues. V was pared by 2 bases and J by 6 bases, with 15 bases between. The CDR3 nucleotides are TGCGCCAGCAGCTTCCAGGGGAGTAGCGGCGAGCAGTACTTC. It translates to CASSFQGSSGEQYF.

Sample share makes this clonotype medium-sized. V usage is TRBV28 and J usage is TRBJ1-2; a possible D gene is TRBD1 (5 bases). The ends were cut back, 6 bases at V and 3 bases at J, with 17 bases in the middle. The CDR3 covers 15 residues. Per germline, CDR1 MDHEN and CDR2 SYDVKM. The chain's CDR3 is CASSSGGITDYGYTF. The CDR3, as DNA: TGTGCCAGCAGCTCCGGGGGTATTACGGACTATGGCTACACCTTC.

This clonotype is judged medium-sized. The chain couples TRBV5-1 to TRBJ2-1; no firm D call. Germline V gene lookup returns CDR1 SGHRS and CDR2 YFSETQ. The length of the CDR3 is 12 residues. Trimming left V 3 bases short and J 7 bases short, with 8 bases between. The CDR3 bases are TGCGCCAGCAGCTCCCTGAGGAATGAGCAGTTCTTC. Its protein is CASSSLRNEQFF.

In its sample, this clonotype was seen many times. V and J are TRBV18 and TRBJ2-7; the D is unclear. Trimming cost V 1 base and J 2 bases, with 12 bases left between them. Germline CDR1 is KGHSH and CDR2 is LQKENI. The CDR3 sequence is 15 residues long. CDR3 region: CASSPRVPGPYEQYF. DNA of the CDR3: TGTGCCAGCTCACCACGGGTTCCAGGTCCCTACGAGCAGTACTTC. The entire variable domain, with the rest obtained from reference TRBV18 and TRBJ2-7, is as follows: NAGVMQNPRHLVRRRGQEARLRCSPMKGHSHVYWYRQLPEEGLKFMVYLQKENIIDESGMPKERFSAEFPKEGPSILRIQQVVRGDSAAYFCASSPRVPGPYEQYFGPGTRLTVT.

This clonotype is a singleton in its sample. It differs at one base from a far larger clone, so likely a read error. This chain links TRBV6-5 with TRBJ1-1, with 8 nucleotides matching TRBD1. Unmatched junction bases numbered 6, after V lost 2 bases and J lost 7 bases. This CDR3 spans 14 amino acids. The germline gives CDR1 MNHEY, CDR2 SVGAGI. CDR3 DNA sequence: TGTGCCAGCAGTTACGTCAGGGGGCTGGGTGAAGCTTTCTTT. It translates to CASSYVRGLGEAFF.

Judged by abundance, this clonotype is medium-sized (0.01 to 0.1%). This sequence joins TRBV11-2 and TRBJ2-3, with D unclear. Trimming left V 1 base short and J 1 base short, with 9 bases between. The CDR3 consists of 15 residues. CDR1 is SGHAT, CDR2 FQNNGV, per germline. The CDR3 region is CASSLGAGRTDTQYF. The CDR3 DNA reads TGTGCCAGCAGCTTAGGGGCAGGACGCACAGATACGCAGTATTTT. Complete variable domain (other parts from reference TRBV11-2 and TRBJ2-3): EAGVAQSPRYKIIEKRQSVAFWCNPISGHATLYWYQQILGQGPKLLIQFQNNGVVDDSQLPKDRFSAERLKGVDSTLKIQPAKLEDSAVYLCASSLGAGRTDTQYFGPGTRLTVL.

In this sample, this clonotype is medium-sized. This sequence joins TRBV10-3 and TRBJ2-1; tentatively, D is TRBD2 (6 bases). V shed 4 bases and J shed 5 bases, with 12 bases lying between them. This CDR3 has 14 amino acids. Germline V gene sequence: CDR1 ENHRY, CDR2 SYGVKD. In DNA form, the CDR3 reads TGTGCCATCAGTGGCCGGGGACTCGACAATGAGCAGTTCTTC. This sequence encodes CAISGRGLDNEQFF.

This clonotype was found many times. The chain joins TRBV7-8 to TRBJ2-3, with D perhaps given as TRBD1 or TRBD2 (6 bases each). The CDR3 is made up of 14 amino acids. Germline V gene data show CDR1 as SGHVS and CDR2 as FQNEAQ. The germline V and J ends were trimmed by 0 bases and 5 bases, with 9 bases remaining between them. CDR3 sequence reads: CASSLAGGGDTQYF. The DNA of the CDR3 is TGTGCCAGCAGCTTAGCAGGGGGAGGAGATACGCAGTATTTT.

This clonotype was observed at least ten times. The junction and the germline gene differ at one end; a read error may be behind it. The gene calls are TRBV5-1 and TRBJ1-1, with D perhaps matching TRBD1 (6 bases). The length of the CDR3 is 15 residues. Germline loops: CDR1 SGHRS, CDR2 YFSETQ. CDR3 nucleotides: TGCGCCAACAGCTTGGACGGACAGTCTTACACTGAAGCTTTCTTT. This translates into CANSLDGQSYTEAFF.

By frequency in the sample, this clonotype is medium-sized. The rearrangement links TRBV19 to TRBJ2-1; TRBD2 matches 8 bases. CDR3 length: 16 amino acids. The J segment lost 3 bases and the V segment lost 0 bases, leaving 4 bases of the junction unmatched. Germline V CDR1 and CDR2: LNHDA, SQIVND (reference sequence). The DNA of the CDR3 is TGTGCCAGTAGTATAGACGGGGGGGTATTCTACAATGAGCAGTTCTTC. It encodes CASSIDGGVFYNEQFF.

The table lists this clonotype with a few counts. The V and J genes are TRBV7-9 and TRBJ1-5; D is ambiguous. In germline, CDR1 is SEHNR, CDR2 FQNEAQ (reference sequence). V was pared by 5 bases and J by 0 bases, with 11 bases between. The CDR3 sequence is 15 residues long. CDR3 in amino acids: CASSPEGYSNQPQHF. CDR3 nucleotides: TGTGCCAGCAGCCCTGAAGGTTATAGCAATCAGCCCCAGCATTTT. Full variable domain (rest looked up from reference TRBV7-9 and TRBJ1-5): DTGVSQNPRHKITKRGQNVTFRCDPISEHNRLYWYRQTLGQGPEFLTYFQNEAQLEKSRLLSDRFSAERPKGSFSTLEIQRTEQGDSAMYLCASSPEGYSNQPQHFGDGTRLSIL.

This clonotype was counted ten times or more. This chain connects TRBV10-1 to TRBJ2-1, with TRBD2 identical over 8 bases. The ends lost 6 bases at V and 7 bases at J; junction bases unmatched: 14. Germline CDR1 WNHNN, CDR2 SYGVQD (reference sequence). The CDR3 covers 16 residues. CDR3 bases: TGCGCCAGCAGCGAAGGGACTAGTTTTTTCGGGAATGAGCAGTTCTTC. It codes for CASSEGTSFFGNEQFF.

By share, this clonotype counts as medium-sized. The gene calls are TRBV7-8 and TRBJ2-5; maybe TRBD2 (6 bases). This CDR3 is 15 amino acids long. Germline V gives CDR1 SGHVS, CDR2 FQNEAQ. V lost 5 bases and J 3 bases, leaving 16 bases between the germline ends. This CDR3 reads CASSPSSGVEETQYF. CDR3 nucleotides: TGTGCCAGCAGCCCCTCCTCGGGAGTGGAAGAGACCCAGTACTTC. Complete variable domain (other parts from reference TRBV7-8 and TRBJ2-5): GAGVSQSPRYKVAKRGQDVALRCDPISGHVSLFWYQQALGQGPEFLTYFQNEAQLDKSGLPSDRFFAERPEGSVSTLKIQRTQQEDSAVYLCASSPSSGVEETQYFGPGTRLLVL.

At least ten counts were recorded for this clonotype. The gene calls are TRBV5-6 and TRBJ1-1; D call uncertain. V was shortened by 4 bases and J by 0 bases, with 16 bases between the two germline ends. The CDR3 consists of 16 residues. Germline lookup yields CDR1 SGHDT and CDR2 YYEEEE. Here the CDR3 DNA reads TGTGCCAGCAGCCCCCTTATGAGGGAAATGAACACTGAAGCTTTCTTT. It codes for CASSPLMREMNTEAFF. Full variable domain (missing parts from reference TRBV5-6 and TRBJ1-1): DAGVTQSPTHLIKTRGQQVTLRCSPKSGHDTVSWYQQALGQGPQFIFQYYEEEERQRGNFPDRFSGHQFPNYSSELNVNALLLGDSALYLCASSPLMREMNTEAFFGQGTRLTVV.

In its sample, this clonotype was seen many times. CDR3 amino acids: CASSFGTSGYNEQFF. CDR3 sequence (DNA): TGTGCCAGCAGCTTTGGGACTAGCGGCTACAATGAGCAGTTCTTC. The rearrangement links TRBV7-8 to TRBJ2-1, with 11 bases fitting TRBD2. The CDR3 spans 15 residues. Germline CDR1 reads SGHVS; CDR2 reads FQNEAQ. Germline trimming cut 3 bases from V and 3 bases from J; bases unmatched to any gene: 1.